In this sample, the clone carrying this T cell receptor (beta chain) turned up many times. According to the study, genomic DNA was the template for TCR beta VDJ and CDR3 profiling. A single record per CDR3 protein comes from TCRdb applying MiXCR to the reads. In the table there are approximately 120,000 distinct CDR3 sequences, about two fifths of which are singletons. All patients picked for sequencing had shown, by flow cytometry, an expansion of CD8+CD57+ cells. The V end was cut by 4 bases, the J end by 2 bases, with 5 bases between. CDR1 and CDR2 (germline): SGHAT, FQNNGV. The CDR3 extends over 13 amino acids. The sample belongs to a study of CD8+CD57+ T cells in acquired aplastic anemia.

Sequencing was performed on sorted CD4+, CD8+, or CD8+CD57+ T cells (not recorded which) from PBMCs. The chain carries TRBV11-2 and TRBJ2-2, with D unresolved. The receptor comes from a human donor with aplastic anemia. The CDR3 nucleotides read TGTGCCAGCAGCTGGGGAAACACCGGGGAGCTGTTTTTT. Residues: CASSWGNTGELFF.